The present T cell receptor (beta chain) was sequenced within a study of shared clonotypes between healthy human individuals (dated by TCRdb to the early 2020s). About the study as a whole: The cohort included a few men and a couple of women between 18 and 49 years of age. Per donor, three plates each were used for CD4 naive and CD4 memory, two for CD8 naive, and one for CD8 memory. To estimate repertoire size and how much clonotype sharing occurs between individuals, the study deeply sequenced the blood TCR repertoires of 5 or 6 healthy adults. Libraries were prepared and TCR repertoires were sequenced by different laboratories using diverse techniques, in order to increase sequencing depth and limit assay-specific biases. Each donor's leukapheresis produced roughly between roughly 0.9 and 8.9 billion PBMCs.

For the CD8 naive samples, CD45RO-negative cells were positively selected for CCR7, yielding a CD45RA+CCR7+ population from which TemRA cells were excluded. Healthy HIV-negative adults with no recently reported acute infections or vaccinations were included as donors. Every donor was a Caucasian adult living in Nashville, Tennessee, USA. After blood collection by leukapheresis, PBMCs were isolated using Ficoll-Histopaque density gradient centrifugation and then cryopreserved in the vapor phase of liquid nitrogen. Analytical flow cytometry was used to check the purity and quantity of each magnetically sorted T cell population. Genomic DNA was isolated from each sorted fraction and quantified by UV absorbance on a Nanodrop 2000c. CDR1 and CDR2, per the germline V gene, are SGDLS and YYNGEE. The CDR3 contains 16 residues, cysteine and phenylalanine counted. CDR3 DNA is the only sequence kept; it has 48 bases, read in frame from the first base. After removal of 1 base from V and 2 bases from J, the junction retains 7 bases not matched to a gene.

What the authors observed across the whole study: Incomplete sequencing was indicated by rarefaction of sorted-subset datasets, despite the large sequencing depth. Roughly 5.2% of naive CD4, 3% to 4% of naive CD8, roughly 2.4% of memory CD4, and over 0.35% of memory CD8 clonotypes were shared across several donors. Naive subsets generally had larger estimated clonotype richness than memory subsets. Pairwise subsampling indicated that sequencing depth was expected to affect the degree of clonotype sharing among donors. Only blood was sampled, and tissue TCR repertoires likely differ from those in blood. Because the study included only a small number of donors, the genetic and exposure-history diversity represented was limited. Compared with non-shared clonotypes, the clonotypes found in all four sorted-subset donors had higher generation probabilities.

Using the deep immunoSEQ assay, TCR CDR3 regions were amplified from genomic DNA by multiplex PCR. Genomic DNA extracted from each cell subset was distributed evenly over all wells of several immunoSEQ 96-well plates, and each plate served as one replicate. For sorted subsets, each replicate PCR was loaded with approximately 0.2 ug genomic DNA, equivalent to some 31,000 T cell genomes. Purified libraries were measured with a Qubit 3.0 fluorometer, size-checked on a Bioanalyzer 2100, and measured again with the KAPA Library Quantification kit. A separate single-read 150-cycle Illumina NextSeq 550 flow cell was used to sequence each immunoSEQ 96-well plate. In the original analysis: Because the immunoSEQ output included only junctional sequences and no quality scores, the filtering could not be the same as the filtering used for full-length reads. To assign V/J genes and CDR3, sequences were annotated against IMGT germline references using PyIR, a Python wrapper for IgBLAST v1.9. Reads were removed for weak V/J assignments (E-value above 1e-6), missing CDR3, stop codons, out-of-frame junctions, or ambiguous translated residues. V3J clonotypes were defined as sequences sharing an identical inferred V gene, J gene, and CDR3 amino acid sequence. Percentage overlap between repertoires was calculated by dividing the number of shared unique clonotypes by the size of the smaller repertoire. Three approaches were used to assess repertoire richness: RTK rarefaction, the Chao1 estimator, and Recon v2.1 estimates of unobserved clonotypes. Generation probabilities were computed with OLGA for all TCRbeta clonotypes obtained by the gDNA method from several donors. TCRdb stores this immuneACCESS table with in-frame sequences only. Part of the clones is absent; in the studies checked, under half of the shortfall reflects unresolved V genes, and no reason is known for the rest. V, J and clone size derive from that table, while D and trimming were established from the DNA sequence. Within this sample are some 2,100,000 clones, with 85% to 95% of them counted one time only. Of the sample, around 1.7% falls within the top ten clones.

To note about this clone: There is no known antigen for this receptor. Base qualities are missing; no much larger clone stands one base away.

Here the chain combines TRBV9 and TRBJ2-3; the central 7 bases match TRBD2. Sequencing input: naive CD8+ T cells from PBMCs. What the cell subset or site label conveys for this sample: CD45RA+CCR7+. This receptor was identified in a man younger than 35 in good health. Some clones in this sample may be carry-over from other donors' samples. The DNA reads TGTGCCAGCAGCGTATCGGGGAGGGGACCCACAGATACGCAGTATTTT. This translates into CASSVSGRGPTDTQYF.